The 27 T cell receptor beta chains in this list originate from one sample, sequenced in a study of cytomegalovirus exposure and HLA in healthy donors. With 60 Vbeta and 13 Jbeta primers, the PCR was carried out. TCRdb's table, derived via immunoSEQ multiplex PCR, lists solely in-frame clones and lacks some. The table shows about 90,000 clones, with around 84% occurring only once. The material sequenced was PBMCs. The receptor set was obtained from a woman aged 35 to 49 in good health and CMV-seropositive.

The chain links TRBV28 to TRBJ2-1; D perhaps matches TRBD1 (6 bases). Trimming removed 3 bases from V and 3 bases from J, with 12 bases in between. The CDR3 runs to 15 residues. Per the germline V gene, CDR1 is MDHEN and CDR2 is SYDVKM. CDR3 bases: TGTGCCAGCAGTTTTTTTGGACAGCTCTACAATGAGCAGTTCTTC. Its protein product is CASSFFGQLYNEQFF.

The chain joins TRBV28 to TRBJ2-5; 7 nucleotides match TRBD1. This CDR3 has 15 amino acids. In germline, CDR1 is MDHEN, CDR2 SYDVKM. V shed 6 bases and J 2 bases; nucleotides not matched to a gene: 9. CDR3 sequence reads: CASRGSDRLQETQYF. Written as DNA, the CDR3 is TGTGCCAGCAGGGGTTCGGACAGGCTGCAAGAGACCCAGTACTTC.

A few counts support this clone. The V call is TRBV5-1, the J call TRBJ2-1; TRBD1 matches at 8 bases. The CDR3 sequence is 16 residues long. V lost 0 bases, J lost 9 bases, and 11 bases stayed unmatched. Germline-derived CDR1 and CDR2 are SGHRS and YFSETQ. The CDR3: CASSLGIGRTGREQFF. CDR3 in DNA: TGCGCCAGCAGCTTGGGTATCGGCAGGACAGGGCGTGAGCAGTTCTTC.

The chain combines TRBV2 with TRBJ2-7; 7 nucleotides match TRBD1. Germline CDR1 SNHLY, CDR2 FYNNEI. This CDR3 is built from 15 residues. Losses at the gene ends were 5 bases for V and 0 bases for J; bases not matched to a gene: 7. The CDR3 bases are TGTGCCAGCAGTCCCACAGGGGATCTCTCCTACGAGCAGTACTTC. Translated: CASSPTGDLSYEQYF. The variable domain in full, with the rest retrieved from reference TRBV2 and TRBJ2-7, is EPEVTQTPSHQVTQMGQEVILRCVPISNHLYFYWYRQILGQKVEFLVSFYNNEISEKSEIFDDQFSVERPDGSNFTLKIRSTKLEDSAMYFCASSPTGDLSYEQYFGPGTRLTVT.

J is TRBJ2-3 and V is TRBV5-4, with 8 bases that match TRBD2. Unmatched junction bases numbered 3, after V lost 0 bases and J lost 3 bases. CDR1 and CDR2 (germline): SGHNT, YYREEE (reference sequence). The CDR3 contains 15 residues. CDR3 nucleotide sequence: TGTGCCAGCAGCTTGGTAGCGGGAATGACAGATACGCAGTATTTT. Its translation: CASSLVAGMTDTQYF.

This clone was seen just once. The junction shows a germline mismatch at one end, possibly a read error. In DNA, the CDR3 is TGTGCCAGCAGCCAAGAGACGGGTTCTGGGAACACCATATATTTT. Translating it yields CASSQETGSGNTIYF. This sequence joins TRBV14 and TRBJ1-3, with unresolved D. The germline V gene has CDR1 SGHDN and CDR2 FVKESK. The CDR3 covers 15 residues.

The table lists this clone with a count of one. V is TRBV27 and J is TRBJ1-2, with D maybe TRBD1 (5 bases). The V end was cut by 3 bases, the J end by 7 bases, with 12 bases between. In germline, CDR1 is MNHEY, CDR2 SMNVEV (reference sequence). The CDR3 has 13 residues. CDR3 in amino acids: CASSFQGAGGYTF. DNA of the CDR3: TGTGCCAGCAGTTTTCAAGGGGCTGGTGGCTACACCTTC.

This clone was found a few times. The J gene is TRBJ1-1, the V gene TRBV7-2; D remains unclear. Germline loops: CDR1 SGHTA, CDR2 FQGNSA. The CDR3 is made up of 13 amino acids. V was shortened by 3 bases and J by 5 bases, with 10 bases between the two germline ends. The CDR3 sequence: CASSLGVGTEAFF. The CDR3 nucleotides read TGTGCCAGCAGCTTGGGCGTGGGTACTGAAGCTTTCTTT. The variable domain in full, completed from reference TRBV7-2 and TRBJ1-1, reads GAGVSQSPSNKVTEKGKDVELRCDPISGHTALYWYRQSLGQGLEFLIYFQGNSAPDKSGLPSDRFSAERTGGSVSTLTIQRTQQEDSAVYLCASSLGVGTEAFFGQGTRLTVV.

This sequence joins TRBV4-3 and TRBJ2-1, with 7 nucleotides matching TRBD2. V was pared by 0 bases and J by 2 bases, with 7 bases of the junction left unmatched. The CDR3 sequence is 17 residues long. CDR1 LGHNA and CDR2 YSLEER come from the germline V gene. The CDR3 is CASSQDLSGNAYNEQFF. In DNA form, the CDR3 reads TGCGCCAGCAGCCAAGATTTGAGCGGGAATGCCTACAATGAGCAGTTCTTC.

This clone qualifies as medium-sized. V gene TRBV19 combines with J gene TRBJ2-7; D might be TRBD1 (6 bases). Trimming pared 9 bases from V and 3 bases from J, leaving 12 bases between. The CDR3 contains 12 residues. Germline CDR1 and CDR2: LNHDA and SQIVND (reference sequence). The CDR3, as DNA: TGTGCCAGCACAGGGTCAAACTACGAGCAGTACTTC. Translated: CASTGSNYEQYF.

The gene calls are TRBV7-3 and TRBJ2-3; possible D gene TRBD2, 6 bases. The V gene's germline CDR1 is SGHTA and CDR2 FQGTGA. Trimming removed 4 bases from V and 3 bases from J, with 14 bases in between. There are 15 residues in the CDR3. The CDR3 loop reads CASSSSGVSTDTQYF. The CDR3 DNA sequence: TGTGCCAGCAGCTCCTCGGGAGTATCTACAGATACGCAGTATTTT. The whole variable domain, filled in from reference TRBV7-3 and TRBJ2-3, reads GAGVSQTPSNKVTEKGKYVELRCDPISGHTALYWYRQSLGQGPEFLIYFQGTGAADDSGLPNDRFFAVRPEGSVSTLKIQRTERGDSAVYLCASSSSGVSTDTQYFGPGTRLTVL.

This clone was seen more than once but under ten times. The DNA for the CDR3 is TGCGCCAGCAGCTCTAGCGGGAGTGGGGATACGCAGTATTTT. Protein sequence: CASSSSGSGDTQYF. The gene calls are TRBV5-1 and TRBJ2-3; 10 bases fit TRBD2. With V trimmed by 3 bases and J by 6 bases, 4 bases remained unmatched. Germline V lookup: CDR1 SGHRS, CDR2 YFSETQ. The CDR3 sequence is 14 residues long. The full variable domain, its missing parts supplied by reference TRBV5-1 and TRBJ2-3, is KAGVTQTPRYLIKTRGQQVTLSCSPISGHRSVSWYQQTPGQGLQFLFEYFSETQRNKGNFPGRFSGRQFSNSRSEMNVSTLELGDSALYLCASSSSGSGDTQYFGPGTRLTVL.

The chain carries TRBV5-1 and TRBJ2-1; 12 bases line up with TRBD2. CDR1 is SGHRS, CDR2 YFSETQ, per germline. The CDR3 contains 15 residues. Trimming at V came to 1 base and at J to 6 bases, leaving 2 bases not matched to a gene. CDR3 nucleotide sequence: TGCGCCAGCAGCTTGTCTAGCGGGAGGGCCAATGAGCAGTTCTTC. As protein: CASSLSSGRANEQFF. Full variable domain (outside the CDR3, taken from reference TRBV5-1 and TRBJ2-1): KAGVTQTPRYLIKTRGQQVTLSCSPISGHRSVSWYQQTPGQGLQFLFEYFSETQRNKGNFPGRFSGRQFSNSRSEMNVSTLELGDSALYLCASSLSSGRANEQFFGPGTRLTVL.

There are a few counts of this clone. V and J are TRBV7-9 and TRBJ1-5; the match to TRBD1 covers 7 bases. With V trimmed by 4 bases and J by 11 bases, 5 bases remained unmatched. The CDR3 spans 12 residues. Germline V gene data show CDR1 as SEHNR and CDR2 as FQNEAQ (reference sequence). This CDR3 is CASSSDRESQHF. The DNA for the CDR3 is TGTGCCAGCAGCTCAGACAGGGAGTCCCAGCATTTT.

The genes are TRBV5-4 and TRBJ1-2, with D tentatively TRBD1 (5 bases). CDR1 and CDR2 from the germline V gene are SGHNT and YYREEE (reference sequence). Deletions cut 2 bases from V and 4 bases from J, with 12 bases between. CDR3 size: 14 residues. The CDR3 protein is CASSFQGGGYGYTF. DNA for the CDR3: TGTGCCAGCAGCTTCCAGGGAGGCGGCTATGGCTACACCTTC.

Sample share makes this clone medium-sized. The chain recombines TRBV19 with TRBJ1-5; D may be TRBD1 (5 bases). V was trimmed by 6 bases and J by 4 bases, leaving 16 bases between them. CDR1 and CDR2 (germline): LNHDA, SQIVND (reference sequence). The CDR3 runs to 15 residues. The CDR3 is CASSNRDWGNQPQHF. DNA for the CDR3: TGTGCCAGTAGCAACCGGGACTGGGGGAATCAGCCCCAGCATTTT.

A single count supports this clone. This CDR3 reads CASSPTVGTGMEKLFF. CDR3 sequence (DNA): TGTGCCAGCTCACCGACCGTCGGGACAGGGATGGAAAAACTGTTTTTT. V is TRBV18 and J is TRBJ1-4, with TRBD1 matching 9 bases. The CDR3 consists of 16 residues. V dropped 3 bases and J dropped 8; count of bases not matched to a gene: 10. Germline-derived CDR1 and CDR2 are KGHSH and LQKENI.

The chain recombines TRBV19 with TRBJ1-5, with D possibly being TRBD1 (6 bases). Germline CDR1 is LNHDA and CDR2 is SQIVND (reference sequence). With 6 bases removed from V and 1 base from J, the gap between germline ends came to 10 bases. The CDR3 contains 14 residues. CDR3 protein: CASSIGQSNQPQHF. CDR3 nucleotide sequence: TGTGCCAGTAGCATCGGACAGAGCAATCAGCCCCAGCATTTT.

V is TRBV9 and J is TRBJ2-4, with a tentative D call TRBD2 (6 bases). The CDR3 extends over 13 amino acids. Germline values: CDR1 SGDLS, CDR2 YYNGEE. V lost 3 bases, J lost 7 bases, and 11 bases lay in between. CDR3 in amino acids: CASSAGGLNIQYF. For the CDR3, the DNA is TGTGCCAGCAGCGCCGGGGGATTGAACATTCAGTACTTC.

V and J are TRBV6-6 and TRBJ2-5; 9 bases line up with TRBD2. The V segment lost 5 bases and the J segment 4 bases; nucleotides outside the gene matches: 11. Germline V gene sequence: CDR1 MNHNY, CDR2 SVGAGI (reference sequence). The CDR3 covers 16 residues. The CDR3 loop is CASSQTLAGEGETQYF. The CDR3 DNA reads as TGTGCCAGCAGTCAGACTTTAGCGGGAGAAGGAGAGACCCAGTACTTC.

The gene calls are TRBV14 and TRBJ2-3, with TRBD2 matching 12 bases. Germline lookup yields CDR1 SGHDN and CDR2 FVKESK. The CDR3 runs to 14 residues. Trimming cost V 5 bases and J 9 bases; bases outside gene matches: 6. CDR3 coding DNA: TGTGCCAGCAGCAGACTAGCGGGAGAGCGGACGCAGTATTTT. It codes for CASSRLAGERTQYF.

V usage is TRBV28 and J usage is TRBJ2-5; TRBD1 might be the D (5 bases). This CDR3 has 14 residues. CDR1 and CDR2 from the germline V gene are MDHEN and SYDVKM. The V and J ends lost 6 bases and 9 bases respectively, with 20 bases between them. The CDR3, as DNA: TGTGCCAGCAGCCTCACCGACCCTAAAGGGGCCCAGTACTTC. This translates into CASSLTDPKGAQYF.

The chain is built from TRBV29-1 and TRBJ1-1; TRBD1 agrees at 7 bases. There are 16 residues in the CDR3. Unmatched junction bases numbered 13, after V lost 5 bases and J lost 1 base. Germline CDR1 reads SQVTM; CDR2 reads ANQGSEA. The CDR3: CSVLIRRGQPNTEAFF. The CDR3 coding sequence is TGCAGCGTTCTAATAAGGAGGGGGCAACCGAACACTGAAGCTTTCTTT.

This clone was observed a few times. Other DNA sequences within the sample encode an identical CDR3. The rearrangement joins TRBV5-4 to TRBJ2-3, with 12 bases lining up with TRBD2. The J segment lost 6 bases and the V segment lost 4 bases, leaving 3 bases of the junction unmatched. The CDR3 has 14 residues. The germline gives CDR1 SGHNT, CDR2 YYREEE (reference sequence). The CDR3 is CASSPGLAGDTQYF. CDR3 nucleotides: TGTGCCAGCAGCCCCGGACTAGCGGGGGATACGCAGTATTTT.

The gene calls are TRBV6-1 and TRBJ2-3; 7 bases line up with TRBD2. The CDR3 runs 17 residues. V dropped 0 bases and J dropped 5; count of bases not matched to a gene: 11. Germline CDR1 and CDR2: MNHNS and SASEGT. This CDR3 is CASSEAVGGRARDTQYF. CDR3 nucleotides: TGTGCCAGCAGTGAAGCGGTTGGGGGGAGGGCCAGAGATACGCAGTATTTT.

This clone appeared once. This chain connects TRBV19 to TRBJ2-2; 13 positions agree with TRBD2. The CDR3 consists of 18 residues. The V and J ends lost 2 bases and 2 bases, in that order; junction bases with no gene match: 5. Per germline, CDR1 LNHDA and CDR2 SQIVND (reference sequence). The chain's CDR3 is CASSIPGLAGANTGELFF. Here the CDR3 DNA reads TGTGCCAGTAGTATACCAGGACTAGCGGGAGCAAACACCGGGGAGCTGTTTTTT. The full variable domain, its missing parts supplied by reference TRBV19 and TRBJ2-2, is DGGITQSPKYLFRKEGQNVTLSCEQNLNHDAMYWYRQDPGQGLRLIYYSQIVNDFQKGDIAEGYSVSREKKESFPLTVTSAQKNPTAFYLCASSIPGLAGANTGELFFGEGSRLTVL.

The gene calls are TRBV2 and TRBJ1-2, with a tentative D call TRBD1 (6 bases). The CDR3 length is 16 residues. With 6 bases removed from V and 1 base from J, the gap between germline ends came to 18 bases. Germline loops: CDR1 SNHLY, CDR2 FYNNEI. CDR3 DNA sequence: TGTGCCAGCAGGGGGGGGGCCAGCGGCATTAACTATGGCTACACCTTC. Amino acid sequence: CASRGGASGINYGYTF.